The entry that follows covers one TCR beta chain sequence. Its antigen is not identified. The data were taken from a study of identical twins. Study-level results: Insertion counts were lower in abundant cord blood beta clonotypes, a trend that memory repertoires did not show. Analyses of zero insertions could be partly confounded by invariant MAIT and iNKT cells. Interpretation of the results relied on cross-sectional statistical analysis and not on following the same donors.

TCRdb recomputed calls from the 5' RACE reads with MiXCR, one row per CDR3 protein. Of some 900,000 distinct CDR3 sequences listed, 9% to 15% are singletons. In germline, CDR1 is DFQATT, CDR2 SNEGSKA (reference sequence). V lost 4 bases and J 4 bases, leaving 20 bases between the germline ends. This CDR3 is 15 amino acids long. The same data also contributed to another study, on yellow fever vaccine responses in identical twins.

The chain carries TRBV20-1 and TRBJ2-7, with D perhaps given as TRBD1 or TRBD2 (6 bases each). What was sequenced was PBMCs. The source is a young woman in good health. CDR3 residues: CSAIRFGGGQYEQYF. The CDR3 bases are TGCAGTGCTATTCGGTTCGGAGGGGGACAATACGAGCAGTACTTC.